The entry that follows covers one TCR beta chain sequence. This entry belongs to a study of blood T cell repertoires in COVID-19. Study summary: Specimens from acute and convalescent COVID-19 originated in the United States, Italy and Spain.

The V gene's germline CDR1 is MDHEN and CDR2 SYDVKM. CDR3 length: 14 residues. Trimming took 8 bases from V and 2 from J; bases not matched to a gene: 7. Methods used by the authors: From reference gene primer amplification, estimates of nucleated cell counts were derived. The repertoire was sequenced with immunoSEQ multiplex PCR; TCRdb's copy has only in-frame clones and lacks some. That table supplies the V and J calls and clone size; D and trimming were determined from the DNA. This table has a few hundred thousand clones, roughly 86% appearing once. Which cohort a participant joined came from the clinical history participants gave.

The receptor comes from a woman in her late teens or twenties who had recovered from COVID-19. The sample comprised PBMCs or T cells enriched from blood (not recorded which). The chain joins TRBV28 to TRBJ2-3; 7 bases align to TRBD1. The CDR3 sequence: CASVRDSITDTQYF. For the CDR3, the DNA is TGTGCCAGCGTTCGGGACAGCATCACAGATACGCAGTATTTT.